These 9 T cell receptor beta chains came from one sample sequenced in a study of blood T cell repertoires in COVID-19. Profiling relied on immunoSEQ multiplex PCR, and the TCRdb table lists in-frame clones only, not all of them. Here the sample spans 150,000 to 200,000 clones, around 87% being singletons. Sequenced input: PBMCs or T cells enriched from blood (not recorded which). Every receptor here comes from a woman aged 40 to 50 in a cohort exposed to, infected with or recovered from COVID-19 (not recorded which).

This chain links TRBV10-3 with TRBJ1-1; no firm D call. The CDR3 has 12 amino acids. Germline CDR1 ENHRY, CDR2 SYGVKD. V was pared by 0 bases and J by 8 bases, with 7 bases between. The CDR3 sequence is CAISESKSEAFF. CDR3 bases: TGTGCCATCAGTGAGTCCAAATCAGAAGCTTTCTTT.

This rearrangement joins TRBV2 to TRBJ1-4; D gene uncertain. V lost 3 bases and J 7 bases, leaving 24 bases between the germline ends. Germline CDR1 is SNHLY and CDR2 is FYNNEI. The CDR3 contains 18 residues. The CDR3: CASSDSPPRSGTIEKLFF. In nucleotides, the CDR3 is TGTGCCAGCAGTGATAGTCCACCGCGGAGCGGTACCATTGAAAAACTGTTTTTT.

This rearrangement joins TRBV4-1 to TRBJ2-4; 8 bases match TRBD2. Trimming cost V 4 bases and J 5 bases; bases outside gene matches: 10. The CDR3 runs to 16 residues. Germline V gene sequence: CDR1 MGHRA, CDR2 YSYEKL. The CDR3 DNA sequence: TGCGCCAGCAGCCCCAAACAGAGCGGGGGTCAAAACATTCAGTACTTC. Translating gives CASSPKQSGGQNIQYF.

The V and J genes are TRBV13 and TRBJ2-3, with TRBD1 identical over 8 bases. From germline, CDR1 is PRHDT and CDR2 FYEKMQ (reference sequence). This CDR3 contains 15 residues. The J segment lost 5 bases and the V segment lost 5 bases, leaving 9 bases of the junction unmatched. CDR3 DNA: TGTGCCAGCAGCCCATGGACAGGGAATGAAGATACGCAGTATTTT. Encoded protein: CASSPWTGNEDTQYF.

The gene calls are TRBV29-1 and TRBJ2-1; 7 bases map to TRBD2. This CDR3 is 14 amino acids long. Trimming cost V 7 bases and J 6 bases; bases outside gene matches: 12. Germline V CDR1 and CDR2: SQVTM, ANQGSEA. The CDR3 is CSAADDTGGNEQFF. CDR3 DNA sequence: TGCAGCGCCGCGGATGATACGGGGGGCAATGAGCAGTTCTTC.

The genes are TRBV10-3 and TRBJ2-1; TRBD1 might be the D (6 bases). The V and J ends lost 0 bases and 4 bases respectively, with 13 bases between them. The germline V gene encodes CDR1 ENHRY and CDR2 SYGVKD. This CDR3 spans 16 amino acids. CDR3 sequence (DNA): TGTGCCATCAGTGAGTCGTGGGGGCGGCTTTACAATGAGCAGTTCTTC. Protein sequence: CAISESWGRLYNEQFF.

This sequence joins TRBV27 and TRBJ1-2; D might be TRBD1 (6 bases). Germline lookup yields CDR1 MNHEY and CDR2 SMNVEV (reference sequence). The V end was cut by 6 bases, the J end by 8 bases, with 13 bases between. This CDR3 has 12 amino acids. The CDR3 is CASRQGGTGYTF. CDR3 nucleotide sequence: TGTGCCAGCAGACAAGGGGGTACGGGCTACACCTTC.

The chain has TRBV7-2 and TRBJ1-3, with 9 bases identical to TRBD1. V lost 4 bases, J lost 2 bases, and 6 bases stayed unmatched. Germline assignment: CDR1 SGHTA and CDR2 FQGNSA. This CDR3 region has 16 residues. The DNA of the CDR3 is TGTGCCAGCAGCTGGGGGACAGGGAATCCTGGAAACACCATATATTTT. Protein sequence: CASSWGTGNPGNTIYF. Based on the CDR3 plus reference TRBV7-2 and TRBJ1-3, the full variable domain is GAGVSQSPSNKVTEKGKDVELRCDPISGHTALYWYRQSLGQGLEFLIYFQGNSAPDKSGLPSDRFSAERTGGSVSTLTIQRTQQEDSAVYLCASSWGTGNPGNTIYFGEGSWLTVV.

Points on this clone: Other DNA sequences in the sample encode the same CDR3. The rearrangement joins TRBV11-2 to TRBJ2-6; D remains ambiguous. Trimming took off 2 bases at V and 1 base at J, with 3 bases between the two ends. Germline-derived CDR1 and CDR2 are SGHAT and FQNNGV. The CDR3 is 14 residues long. This CDR3 reads CASSLLSGANVLTF. DNA for the CDR3: TGTGCCAGCAGCTTATTATCTGGGGCCAACGTCCTGACTTTC.